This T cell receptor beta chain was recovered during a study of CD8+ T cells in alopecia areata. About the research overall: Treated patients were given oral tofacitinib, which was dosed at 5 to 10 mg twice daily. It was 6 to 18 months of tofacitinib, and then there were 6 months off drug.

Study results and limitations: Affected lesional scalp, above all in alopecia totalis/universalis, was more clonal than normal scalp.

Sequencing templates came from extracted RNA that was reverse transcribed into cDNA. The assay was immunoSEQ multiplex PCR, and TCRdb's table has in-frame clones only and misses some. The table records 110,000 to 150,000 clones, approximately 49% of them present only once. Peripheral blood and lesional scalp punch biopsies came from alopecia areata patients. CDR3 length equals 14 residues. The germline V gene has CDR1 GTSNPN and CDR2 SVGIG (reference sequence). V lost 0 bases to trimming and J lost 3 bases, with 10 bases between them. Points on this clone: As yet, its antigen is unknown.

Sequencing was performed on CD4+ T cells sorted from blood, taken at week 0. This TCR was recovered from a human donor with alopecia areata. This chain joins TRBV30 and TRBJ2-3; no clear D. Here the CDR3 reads CAWSVTRSTDTQYF. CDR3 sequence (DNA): TGTGCCTGGAGTGTAACCAGAAGTACAGATACGCAGTATTTT. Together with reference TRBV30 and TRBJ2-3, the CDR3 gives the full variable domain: SQTIHQWPATLVQPVGSPLSLECTVEGTSNPNLYWYRQAAGRGLQLLFYSVGIGQISSEVPQNLSASRPQDRQFILSSKKLLLSDSGFYLCAWSVTRSTDTQYFGPGTRLTVL.